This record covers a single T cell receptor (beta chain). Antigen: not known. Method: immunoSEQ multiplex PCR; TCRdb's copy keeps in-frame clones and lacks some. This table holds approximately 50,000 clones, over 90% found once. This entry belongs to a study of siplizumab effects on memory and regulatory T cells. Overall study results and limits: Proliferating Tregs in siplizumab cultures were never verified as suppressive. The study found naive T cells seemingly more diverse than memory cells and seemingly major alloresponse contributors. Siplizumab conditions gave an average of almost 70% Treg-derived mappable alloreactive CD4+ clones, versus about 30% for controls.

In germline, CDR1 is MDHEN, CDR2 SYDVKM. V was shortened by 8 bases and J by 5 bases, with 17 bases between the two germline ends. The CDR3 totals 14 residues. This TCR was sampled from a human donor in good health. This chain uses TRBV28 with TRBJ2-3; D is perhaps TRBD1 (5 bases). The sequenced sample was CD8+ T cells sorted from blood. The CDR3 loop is CASRRTPDLDTQYF. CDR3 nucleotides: TGTGCCAGCCGCAGGACACCCGATTTAGATACGCAGTATTTT.